This TCR beta chain was sequenced for a study of CD8 T cells in Susac syndrome. Across the whole study: When blood was drawn, the patients with Susac syndrome were therapy-naive, on corticosteroids, or on intravenous immunoglobulin alone. The study's findings and limits: The study recognized that the number of individuals in its TCR sequencing and HLA analysis was relatively small.

Germline V gene lookup returns CDR1 MNHNS and CDR2 SASEGT. The CDR3 is made up of 14 amino acids. Trimming cost V 7 bases and J 4 bases, with 14 bases left between them. Concerning this clonotype itself: Antigen unknown.

A quantity of about 0.5 to 1 ug RNA underwent reverse transcription using random hexamers. The authors amplified TCR beta CDR3 across 54 Vbeta and 13 Jbeta using immunoSEQ multiplex PCR. TCRdb re-analysed the immunoSEQ multiplex PCR reads in MiXCR, keeping a single row per CDR3 protein. The sample carries about 240,000 distinct CDR3 sequences, almost 97% recorded once. The sequenced sample was CD4+ T cells from PBMCs. The rearrangement uses TRBV6-1 and TRBJ1-5; possibly TRBD1 for D (5 bases). The sequence derives from a human donor with Susac syndrome. The CDR3, as DNA: TGTGCCAGCACCGAGGGGACGCTTAATCAGCCCCAGCATTTT. Amino acids: CASTEGTLNQPQHF.